The clone carrying this TCR beta chain was counted once. The source of the sample is a study of blood T cell repertoires in COVID-19. Across the study: Acute and convalescent COVID-19 samples came from the United States, Italy and Spain. Nucleic acid was either cDNA or gDNA, and it came from T cells, B-cell-depleted T cells, or PBMCs.

As originally analysed: For nucleated cells, counts were estimated from reference gene primer amplification. Method: immunoSEQ multiplex PCR; TCRdb's copy keeps in-frame clones and lacks some. D and trimming come from the DNA, and the V and J calls and clone size come from that table. The data contain about 91,000 clones, roughly 78% of them singletons. From germline, CDR1 is WNHNN and CDR2 SYGVQD (reference sequence). Trimming shortened V by 11 bases and J by 2 bases, and 15 bases separated the two germline ends. CDR3 length equals 14 residues. This rearrangement joins TRBV10-1 to TRBJ2-2; D perhaps matches TRBD1 (7 bases). The source of this sequence is a man between 50 and 59 years old with active or convalescent COVID-19. Sequenced material: peripheral blood. Here the CDR3 reads CASYRGGNTGELFF. CDR3 coding DNA: TGCGCCTCTTACAGGGGAGGCAACACCGGGGAGCTGTTTTTT.